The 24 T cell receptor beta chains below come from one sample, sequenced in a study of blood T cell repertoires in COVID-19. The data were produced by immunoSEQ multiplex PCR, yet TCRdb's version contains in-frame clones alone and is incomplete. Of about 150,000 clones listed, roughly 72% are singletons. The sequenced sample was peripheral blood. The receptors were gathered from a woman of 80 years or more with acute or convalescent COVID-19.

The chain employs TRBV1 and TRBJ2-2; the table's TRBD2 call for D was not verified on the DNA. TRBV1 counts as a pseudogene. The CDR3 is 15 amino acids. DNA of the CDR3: TGCACCAGCAGCTGCCTAGCGGGGGGCCGGGGGGAGCTGTTTTTT. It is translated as CTSSCLAGGRGELFF.

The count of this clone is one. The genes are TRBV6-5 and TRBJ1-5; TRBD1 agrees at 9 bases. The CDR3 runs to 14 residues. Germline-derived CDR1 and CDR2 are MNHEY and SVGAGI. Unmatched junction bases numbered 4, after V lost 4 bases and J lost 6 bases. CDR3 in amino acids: CASSSGQGTQPQHF. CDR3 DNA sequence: TGTGCCAGCAGTTCGGGACAGGGCACTCAGCCCCAGCATTTT.

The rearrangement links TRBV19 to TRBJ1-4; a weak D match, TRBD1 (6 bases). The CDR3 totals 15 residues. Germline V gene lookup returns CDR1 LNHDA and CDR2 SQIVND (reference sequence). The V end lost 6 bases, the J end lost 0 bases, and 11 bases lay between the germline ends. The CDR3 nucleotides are TGTGCCAGTAGGGACAGTATCTCAACTAATGAAAAACTGTTTTTT. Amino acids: CASRDSISTNEKLFF.

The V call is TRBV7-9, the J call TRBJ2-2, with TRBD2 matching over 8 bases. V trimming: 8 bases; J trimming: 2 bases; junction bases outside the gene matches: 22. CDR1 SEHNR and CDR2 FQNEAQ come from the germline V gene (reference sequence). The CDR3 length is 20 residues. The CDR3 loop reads CASALWLGRIAGQNTGELFF. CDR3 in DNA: TGTGCCAGCGCGTTATGGCTGGGCCGGATAGCGGGGCAAAACACCGGGGAGCTGTTTTTT.

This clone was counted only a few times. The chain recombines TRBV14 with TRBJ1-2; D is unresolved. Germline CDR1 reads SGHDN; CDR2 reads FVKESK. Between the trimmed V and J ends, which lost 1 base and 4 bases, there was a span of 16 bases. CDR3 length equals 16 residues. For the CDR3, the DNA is TGTGCCAGCAGCCAAGTCGCCTGGGGAGTCTCCTATGGCTACACCTTC. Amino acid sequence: CASSQVAWGVSYGYTF.

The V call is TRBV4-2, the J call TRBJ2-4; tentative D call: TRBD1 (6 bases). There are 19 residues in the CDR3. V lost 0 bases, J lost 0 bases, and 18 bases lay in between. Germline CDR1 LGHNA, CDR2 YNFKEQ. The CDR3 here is CASSQDPPDRKIAKNIQYF. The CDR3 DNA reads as TGTGCCAGCAGCCAAGATCCCCCGGACAGAAAGATAGCCAAAAACATTCAGTACTTC.

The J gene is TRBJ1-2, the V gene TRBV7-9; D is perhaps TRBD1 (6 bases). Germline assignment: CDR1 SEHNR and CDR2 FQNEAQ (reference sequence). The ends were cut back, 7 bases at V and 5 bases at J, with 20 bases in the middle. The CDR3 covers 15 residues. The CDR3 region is CASTERGIPRYGYTF. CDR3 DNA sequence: TGTGCCAGCACCGAAAGGGGGATCCCAAGGTATGGCTACACCTTC.

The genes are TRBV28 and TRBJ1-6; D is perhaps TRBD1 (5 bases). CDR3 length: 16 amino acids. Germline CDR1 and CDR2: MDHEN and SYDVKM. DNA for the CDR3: TGTTGTAGTCGACAGAACATTACACCCTATAATTCACCCCTCCACTTT. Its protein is CCSRQNITPYNSPLHF.

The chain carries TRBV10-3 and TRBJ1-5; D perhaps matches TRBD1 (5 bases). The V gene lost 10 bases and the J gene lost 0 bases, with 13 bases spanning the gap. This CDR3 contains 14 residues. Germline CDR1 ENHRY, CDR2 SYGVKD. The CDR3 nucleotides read TGTGCCACGTCGGACATTAATAGCAATCAGCCCCAGCATTTT. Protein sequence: CATSDINSNQPQHF.

CDR3 loop: CASMSGQGTSPLHF. In DNA, the CDR3 is TGTGCCAGCATGTCCGGACAGGGGACTTCACCCCTCCACTTT. This chain connects TRBV6-5 to TRBJ1-6, with 9 bases that match TRBD1. Germline V gene lookup returns CDR1 MNHEY and CDR2 SVGAGI. Unmatched junction bases numbered 7, after V lost 7 bases and J lost 9 bases. The CDR3 is 14 residues long.

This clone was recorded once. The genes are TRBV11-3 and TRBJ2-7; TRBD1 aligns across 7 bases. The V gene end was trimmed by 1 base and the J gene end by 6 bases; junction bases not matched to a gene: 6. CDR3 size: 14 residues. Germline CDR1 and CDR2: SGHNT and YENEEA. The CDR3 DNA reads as TGTGCCAGCAGCTTAGGACAGGGACCGGCCGAGCAGTACTTC. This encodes CASSLGQGPAEQYF.

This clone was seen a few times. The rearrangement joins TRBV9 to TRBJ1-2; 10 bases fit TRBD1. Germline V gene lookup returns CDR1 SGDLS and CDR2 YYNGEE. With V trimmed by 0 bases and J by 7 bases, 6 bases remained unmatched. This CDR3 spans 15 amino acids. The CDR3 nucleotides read TGTGCCAGCAGCGTAGCGGGACAGGGGATAACTGGCTACACCTTC. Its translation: CASSVAGQGITGYTF.

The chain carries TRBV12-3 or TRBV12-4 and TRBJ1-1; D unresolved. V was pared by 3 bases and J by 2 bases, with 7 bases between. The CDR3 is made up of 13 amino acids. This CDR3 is CASSFRGNTEAFF. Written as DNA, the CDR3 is TGTGCCAGCAGTTTTCGAGGAAACACTGAAGCTTTCTTT.

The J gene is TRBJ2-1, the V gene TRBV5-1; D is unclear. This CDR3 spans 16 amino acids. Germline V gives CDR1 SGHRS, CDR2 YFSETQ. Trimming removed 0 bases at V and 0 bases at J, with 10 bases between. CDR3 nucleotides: TGCGCCAGCAGCTTGGGCGTCCTGAGCTCCTACAATGAGCAGTTCTTC. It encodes CASSLGVLSSYNEQFF. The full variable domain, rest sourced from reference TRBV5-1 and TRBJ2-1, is KAGVTQTPRYLIKTRGQQVTLSCSPISGHRSVSWYQQTPGQGLQFLFEYFSETQRNKGNFPGRFSGRQFSNSRSEMNVSTLELGDSALYLCASSLGVLSSYNEQFFGPGTRLTVL.

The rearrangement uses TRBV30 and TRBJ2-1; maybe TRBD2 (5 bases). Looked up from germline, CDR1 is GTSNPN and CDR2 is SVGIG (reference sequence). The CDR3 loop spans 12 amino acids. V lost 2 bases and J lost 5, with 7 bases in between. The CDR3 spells CAWSSRDNEQFF. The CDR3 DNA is TGTGCCTGGAGTTCGAGGGACAATGAGCAGTTCTTC. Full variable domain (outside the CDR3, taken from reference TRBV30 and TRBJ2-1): SQTIHQWPATLVQPVGSPLSLECTVEGTSNPNLYWYRQAAGRGLQLLFYSVGIGQISSEVPQNLSASRPQDRQFILSSKKLLLSDSGFYLCAWSSRDNEQFFGPGTRLTVL.

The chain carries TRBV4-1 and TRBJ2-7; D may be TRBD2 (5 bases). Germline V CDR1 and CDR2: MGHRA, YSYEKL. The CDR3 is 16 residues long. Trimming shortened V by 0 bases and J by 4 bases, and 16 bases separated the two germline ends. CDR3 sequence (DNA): TGCGCCAGCAGCCAAGAACCGGGGTCACTCTTTTACGAGCAGTACTTC. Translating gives CASSQEPGSLFYEQYF.

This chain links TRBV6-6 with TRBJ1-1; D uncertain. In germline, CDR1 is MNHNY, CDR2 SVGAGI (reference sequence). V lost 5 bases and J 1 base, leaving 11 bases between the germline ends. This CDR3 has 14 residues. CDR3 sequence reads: CASSPRSSNTEAFF. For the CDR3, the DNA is TGTGCCAGCAGTCCCCGGTCCTCGAACACTGAAGCTTTCTTT.

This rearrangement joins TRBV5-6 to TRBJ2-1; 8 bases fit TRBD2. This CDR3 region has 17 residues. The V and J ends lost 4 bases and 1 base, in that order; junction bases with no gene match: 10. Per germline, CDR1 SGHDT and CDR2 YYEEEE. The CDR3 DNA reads TGTGCCAGCAGCAGCACGGGGCGGGGGGTGTCCTACAATGAGCAGTTCTTC. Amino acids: CASSSTGRGVSYNEQFF.

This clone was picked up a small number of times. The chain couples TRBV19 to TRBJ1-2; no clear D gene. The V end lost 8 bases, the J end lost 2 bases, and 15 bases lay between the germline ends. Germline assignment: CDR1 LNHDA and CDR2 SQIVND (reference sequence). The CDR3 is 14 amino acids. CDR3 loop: CASSDGALNYGYTF. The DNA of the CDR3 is TGTGCCAGTTCTGACGGAGCACTCAACTATGGCTACACCTTC.

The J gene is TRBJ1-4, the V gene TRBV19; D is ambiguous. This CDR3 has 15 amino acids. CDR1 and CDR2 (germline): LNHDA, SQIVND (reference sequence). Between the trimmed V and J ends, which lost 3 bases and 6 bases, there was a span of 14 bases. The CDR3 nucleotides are TGTGCCAGTAGTATCCCACCCTCGGGATATGAAAAACTGTTTTTT. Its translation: CASSIPPSGYEKLFF.

The CDR3 spells CASSSTRGGYEQFF. The CDR3 nucleotides are TGTGCCAGCAGCTCGACCCGGGGGGGTTATGAGCAGTTCTTC. The chain uses TRBV7-2 and TRBJ2-1, with TRBD2 matching over 8 bases. The V gene end was trimmed by 4 bases and the J gene end by 8 bases; junction bases not matched to a gene: 7. Germline values: CDR1 SGHTA, CDR2 FQGNSA. The CDR3 sequence is 14 residues long. Based on the CDR3 plus reference TRBV7-2 and TRBJ2-1, the full variable domain is GAGVSQSPSNKVTEKGKDVELRCDPISGHTALYWYRQSLGQGLEFLIYFQGNSAPDKSGLPSDRFSAERTGGSVSTLTIQRTQQEDSAVYLCASSSTRGGYEQFFGPGTRLTVL.

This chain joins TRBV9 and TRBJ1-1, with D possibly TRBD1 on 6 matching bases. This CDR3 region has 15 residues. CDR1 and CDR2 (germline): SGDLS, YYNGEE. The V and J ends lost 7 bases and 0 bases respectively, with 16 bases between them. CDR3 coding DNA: TGTGCCAGCTCGGCAGGGGTTGATATGAACACTGAAGCTTTCTTT. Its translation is CASSAGVDMNTEAFF.

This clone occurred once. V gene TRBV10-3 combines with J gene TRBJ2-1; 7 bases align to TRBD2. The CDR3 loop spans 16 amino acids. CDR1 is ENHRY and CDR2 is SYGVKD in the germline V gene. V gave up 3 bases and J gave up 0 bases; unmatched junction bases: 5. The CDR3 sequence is CAISEAGLGSYNEQFF. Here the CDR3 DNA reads TGTGCCATCAGTGAAGCCGGACTAGGCTCCTACAATGAGCAGTTCTTC.

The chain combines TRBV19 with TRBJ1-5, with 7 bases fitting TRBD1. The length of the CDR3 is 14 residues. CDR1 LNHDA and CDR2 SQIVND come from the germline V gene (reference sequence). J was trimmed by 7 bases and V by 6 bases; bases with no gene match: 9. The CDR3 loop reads CASSHRGEGQPQHF. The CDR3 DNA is TGTGCCAGTAGCCACAGGGGAGAGGGGCAGCCCCAGCATTTT.